This TCR beta chain was observed in a study of blood T cell repertoires in COVID-19. Germline CDR1 and CDR2: SGHVS and FQNEAQ. Trimming left V 3 bases short and J 12 bases short, with 20 bases between. CDR3 length: 14 amino acids. Authors' methods: Estimated nucleated cell counts came from reference gene primer amplification. Profiled with immunoSEQ multiplex PCR; TCRdb holds only in-frame clones, not every one. V and J calls and clone size are those listed in that table; D and trimming were worked out from the DNA. The sample gives around 340,000 clones, roughly nine tenths of which show up once; around 4% is in the top ten.

This clonotype was obtained from a woman in her sixties or seventies with COVID-19, enrolled during active disease. Sequencing input: peripheral blood. The genes are TRBV7-8 and TRBJ1-1; D not certain. CDR3 sequence reads: CASSLEEGAGGTFF. CDR3 coding DNA: TGTGCCAGCAGCTTGGAGGAGGGTGCTGGCGGAACTTTCTTT.